The source of this TCR beta chain is a study of OX40 agonist ivuxolimab in advanced cancers. In the study overall: Patients with hepatocellular carcinoma, melanoma, renal cell or head and neck cancer made up the dose-escalation patients. Study-level results: Doses of 0.1 to 3.0 mg/kg were accompanied by clonal expansion of CD4+ and CD8+ blood T cells by week 6. Not determined was the antigen specificity of the expanded peripheral T cells.

This clone was counted a single time. Its antigen remains unidentified. This CDR3 is built from 13 residues. Germline loops: CDR1 MGHDK, CDR2 SYGVNS. Trimming took off 5 bases at V and 8 bases at J, with 13 bases between the two ends. TCRdb's copy holds only in-frame clones and misses some; the assay was immunoSEQ multiplex PCR. The sample yields approximately 50,000 clones, roughly 83% seen once. This clonotype was sampled from an adult with an advanced solid tumor such as melanoma, head and neck, liver or kidney cancer. The rearrangement links TRBV25-1 to TRBJ2-1; D remains unclear. This sample comprised CD4+ or CD8+ T cells sorted from blood, obtained in a trial of the OX40 agonist ivuxolimab. CDR3 in amino acids: CASSHYRSDEQFF. The CDR3 DNA sequence: TGTGCCAGCAGTCATTACAGATCGGATGAGCAGTTCTTC.